Listed here are 15 T cell receptor beta chains from one sample, sequenced in a study of T cell responses to AZD1222 COVID-19 vaccine. The repertoire was sequenced with immunoSEQ multiplex PCR; TCRdb's copy has only in-frame clones and lacks some. The table shows some 190,000 clones, with 92% occurring only once. This sample comprised peripheral blood, obtained 28 days after the second AZD1222 dose. These receptors all stem from an adult who received the AZD1222 COVID-19 vaccine.

This sequence joins TRBV4-3 and TRBJ2-5; D remains unclear. The germline V and J ends were trimmed by 11 bases and 2 bases, with 9 bases remaining between them. CDR1 is LGHNA, CDR2 YSLEER, per germline. CDR3 size: 11 residues. CDR3 amino acids: CAPGQQETQYF. The CDR3 DNA reads as TGCGCCCCTGGGCAGCAAGAGACCCAGTACTTC.

The V call is TRBV5-4, the J call TRBJ1-6, with D perhaps matching TRBD1 (6 bases). Trimming stripped 5 bases from V and 5 bases from J, with 14 bases between. The CDR3 has 15 residues. Germline V gives CDR1 SGHNT, CDR2 YYREEE (reference sequence). The CDR3 reads CASRPGTTHNSPLHF. In DNA form, the CDR3 reads TGTGCCAGCAGACCCGGGACAACTCATAATTCACCCCTCCACTTT.

This clone was seen a single time. The chain recombines TRBV28 with TRBJ1-3; TRBD1 aligns across 10 bases. This CDR3 spans 16 amino acids. Germline CDR1 reads MDHEN; CDR2 reads SYDVKM. After removal of 6 bases from V and 2 bases from J, the junction contained 7 bases not matched to a gene. CDR3 protein: CASRGTGTGAGNTIYF. In DNA, the CDR3 is TGTGCCAGCAGGGGTACCGGGACAGGGGCTGGAAACACCATATATTTT.

This chain joins TRBV5-1 and TRBJ1-1, with 10 positions matching TRBD1. CDR1 is SGHRS and CDR2 is YFSETQ in the germline V gene. After removal of 4 bases from V and 7 bases from J, the junction contained 10 bases not matched to a gene. The CDR3 length is 15 residues. This CDR3 reads CASSPGTGEENEAFF. The CDR3 nucleotides read TGCGCCAGCAGCCCCGGGACAGGGGAGGAGAATGAAGCTTTCTTT.

The V gene is TRBV9, the J gene TRBJ1-5; no clear D gene. The CDR3 extends over 15 amino acids. V shed 0 bases and J shed 4 bases, with 11 bases lying between them. The germline V gene has CDR1 SGDLS and CDR2 YYNGEE. The CDR3 is CASSVEAGLNQPQHF. The CDR3 DNA reads as TGTGCCAGCAGCGTAGAGGCAGGACTTAATCAGCCCCAGCATTTT.

The chain employs TRBV7-3 and TRBJ2-1; 13 bases line up with TRBD2. CDR1 and CDR2 (germline): SGHTA, FQGTGA. V shed 4 bases and J 9 bases; nucleotides not matched to a gene: 3. This CDR3 is built from 14 residues. CDR3 residues: CASSSLAGGGEQFF. The CDR3 DNA is TGTGCCAGCAGCTCACTAGCGGGAGGGGGTGAGCAGTTCTTC. The whole variable domain, filled in from reference TRBV7-3 and TRBJ2-1, reads GAGVSQTPSNKVTEKGKYVELRCDPISGHTALYWYRQSLGQGPEFLIYFQGTGAADDSGLPNDRFFAVRPEGSVSTLKIQRTERGDSAVYLCASSSLAGGGEQFFGPGTRLTVL.

The genes are TRBV7-9 and TRBJ2-3, with D perhaps matching TRBD1 (5 bases). The germline V gene has CDR1 SEHNR and CDR2 FQNEAQ (reference sequence). With 0 bases removed from V and 5 bases from J, the gap between germline ends came to 12 bases. The CDR3 sequence is 15 residues long. Written as DNA, the CDR3 is TGTGCCAGCAGCTTAGCGGGGCTAGTGGGAGATACGCAGTATTTT. Translation: CASSLAGLVGDTQYF.

The V and J genes are TRBV16 and TRBJ1-1; D might be TRBD1 (6 bases). The CDR3 totals 16 residues. V dropped 0 bases and J dropped 0 bases, with 11 bases sitting between them. CDR1 and CDR2 from the germline V gene are KGHSY and FQNENV. The chain's CDR3 is CASSQSRQVMNTEAFF. CDR3 DNA sequence: TGTGCCAGCAGCCAATCGAGACAGGTGATGAACACTGAAGCTTTCTTT.

This clone has more than one count but fewer than ten. V usage is TRBV6-5 and J usage is TRBJ1-2; possibly TRBD1 for D (5 bases). The CDR3 has 16 amino acids. Germline CDR1 reads MNHEY; CDR2 reads SVGAGI. V was shortened by 4 bases and J by 2 bases, with 17 bases between the two germline ends. The CDR3 protein is CASSSERQNINYGYTF. The CDR3 DNA sequence: TGTGCCAGCAGTTCAGAAAGACAGAATATAAACTATGGCTACACCTTC.

The chain links TRBV9 to TRBJ1-2; TRBD1 agrees at 7 bases. Germline loops: CDR1 SGDLS, CDR2 YYNGEE. The CDR3 loop spans 15 amino acids. J gave up 7 bases and V 4 bases, and 13 bases lay outside the gene matches. This chain's CDR3 is CASSSPEGAVGGYTF. The CDR3 DNA is TGTGCCAGCAGCAGTCCAGAGGGGGCAGTAGGTGGCTACACCTTC.

This rearrangement joins TRBV4-1 to TRBJ2-2; possible D gene TRBD2, 6 bases. CDR1 is MGHRA, CDR2 YSYEKL, per germline. Trimming left V 4 bases short and J 7 bases short, with 19 bases between. This CDR3 has 16 amino acids. The chain's CDR3 is CASSRGLLRMDGELFF. CDR3 sequence (DNA): TGCGCCAGCAGCCGAGGACTATTGCGGATGGACGGGGAGCTGTTTTTT.

The chain combines TRBV27 with TRBJ1-6; the D is unclear. The germline V gene has CDR1 MNHEY and CDR2 SMNVEV (reference sequence). V was clipped by 7 bases and J by 0 bases, with 4 bases between them. This CDR3 is 13 amino acids long. CDR3 protein: CASTNSYNSPLHF. CDR3 bases: TGTGCCAGCACGAACTCCTATAATTCACCCCTCCACTTT.

The chain joins TRBV11-3 to TRBJ2-7, with D perhaps TRBD1 (7 bases). CDR3 length equals 14 residues. Germline CDR1 SGHNT, CDR2 YENEEA. V was pared by 0 bases and J by 6 bases, with 12 bases between. The CDR3 reads CASSLDRGAGEQYF. CDR3 sequence (DNA): TGTGCCAGCAGCTTAGACAGGGGGGCAGGCGAGCAGTACTTC.

This rearrangement joins TRBV5-1 to TRBJ1-1; 8 bases align to TRBD1. Trimming cost V 2 bases and J 4 bases; bases outside gene matches: 4. Per the germline V gene, CDR1 is SGHRS and CDR2 is YFSETQ. The CDR3 covers 14 residues. In nucleotides, the CDR3 is TGCGCCAGCAGCTTTGGGACAGGTAGCACTGAAGCTTTCTTT. Translated, it gives CASSFGTGSTEAFF.

The rearrangement links TRBV9 to TRBJ2-3, with TRBD2 matching 7 bases. J lost 6 bases, V lost 0 bases, and 13 bases had no gene match. This CDR3 has 17 amino acids. Germline V gene sequence: CDR1 SGDLS, CDR2 YYNGEE. The CDR3 bases are TGTGCCAGCAGCGTAGGGTGGGCGGGAGCCAGGACGGATACGCAGTATTTT. Translated: CASSVGWAGARTDTQYF.